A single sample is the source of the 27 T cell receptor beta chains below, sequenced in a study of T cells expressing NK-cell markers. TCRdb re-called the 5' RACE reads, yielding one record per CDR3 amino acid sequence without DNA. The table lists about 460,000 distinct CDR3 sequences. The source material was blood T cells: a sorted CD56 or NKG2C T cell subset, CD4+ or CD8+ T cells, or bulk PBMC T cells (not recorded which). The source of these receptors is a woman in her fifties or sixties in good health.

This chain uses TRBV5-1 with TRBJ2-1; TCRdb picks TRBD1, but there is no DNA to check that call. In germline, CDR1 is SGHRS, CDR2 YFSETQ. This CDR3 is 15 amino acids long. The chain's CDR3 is CASSPRDRGRVEQFF.

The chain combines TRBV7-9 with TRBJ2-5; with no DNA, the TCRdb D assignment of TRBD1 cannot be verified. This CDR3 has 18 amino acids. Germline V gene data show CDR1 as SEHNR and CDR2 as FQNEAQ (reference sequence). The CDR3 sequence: CASSSPSQGSKYQETQYF.

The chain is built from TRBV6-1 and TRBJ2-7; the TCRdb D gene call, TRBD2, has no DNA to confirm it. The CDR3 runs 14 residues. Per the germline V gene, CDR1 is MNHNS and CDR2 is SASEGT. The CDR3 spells CASSAASGNYEQYF.

CDR3 residues: CASSPDRTGIFGVLGEQYF. The chain joins TRBV2 to TRBJ2-7; TCRdb indicates TRBD1, and absent DNA this call remains unverified. The CDR3 is 19 amino acids. Per germline, CDR1 SNHLY and CDR2 FYNNEI. Filled out from reference TRBV2 and TRBJ2-7, the complete variable domain reads EPEVTQTPSHQVTQMGQEVILRCVPISNHLYFYWYRQILGQKVEFLVSFYNNEISEKSEIFDDQFSVERPDGSNFTLKIRSTKLEDSAMYFCASSPDRTGIFGVLGEQYFGPGTRLTVT.

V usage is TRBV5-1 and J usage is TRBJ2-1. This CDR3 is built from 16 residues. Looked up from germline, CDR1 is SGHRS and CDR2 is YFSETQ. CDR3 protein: CASSLGLEQTYNEQFF.

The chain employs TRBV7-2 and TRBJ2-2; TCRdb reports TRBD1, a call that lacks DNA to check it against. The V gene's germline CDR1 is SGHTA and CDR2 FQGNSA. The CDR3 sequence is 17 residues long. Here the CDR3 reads CASSLPNRGRRTGELFF.

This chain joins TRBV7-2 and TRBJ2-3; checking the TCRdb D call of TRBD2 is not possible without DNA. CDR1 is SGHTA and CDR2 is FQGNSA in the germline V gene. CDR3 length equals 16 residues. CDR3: CASSRETSGSIDTQYF.

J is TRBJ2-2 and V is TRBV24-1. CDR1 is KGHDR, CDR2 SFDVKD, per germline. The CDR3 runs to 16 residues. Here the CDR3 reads CATSDKQQKGTGELFF.

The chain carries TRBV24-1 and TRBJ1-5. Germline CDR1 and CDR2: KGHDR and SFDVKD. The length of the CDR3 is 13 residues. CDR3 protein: CATSHRNNQPQHF.

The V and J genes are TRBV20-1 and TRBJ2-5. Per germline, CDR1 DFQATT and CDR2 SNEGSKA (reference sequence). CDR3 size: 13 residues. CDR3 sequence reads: CSAYIQRQETQYF.

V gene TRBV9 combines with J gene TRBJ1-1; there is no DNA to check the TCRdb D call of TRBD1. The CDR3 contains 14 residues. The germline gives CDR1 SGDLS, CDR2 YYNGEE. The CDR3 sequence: CASSSGVRGTEAFF.

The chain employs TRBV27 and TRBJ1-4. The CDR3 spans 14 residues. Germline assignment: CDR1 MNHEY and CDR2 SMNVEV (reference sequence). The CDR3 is CASRPDSVSGKLFF.

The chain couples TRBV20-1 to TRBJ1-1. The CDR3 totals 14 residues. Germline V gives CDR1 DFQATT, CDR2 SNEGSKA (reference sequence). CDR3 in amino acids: CSARDRAGYTEAFF.

The chain's CDR3 is CASWQQAGSGNTIYF. The rearrangement links TRBV7-9 to TRBJ1-3; without DNA, the TCRdb call of TRBD1 cannot be checked. The CDR3 length is 15 residues. The germline V gene has CDR1 SEHNR and CDR2 FQNEAQ (reference sequence).

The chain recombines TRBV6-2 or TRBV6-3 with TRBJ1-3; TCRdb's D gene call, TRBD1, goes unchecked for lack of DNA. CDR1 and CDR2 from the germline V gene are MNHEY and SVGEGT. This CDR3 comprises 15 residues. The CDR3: CASSPDSTSGNTIYF.

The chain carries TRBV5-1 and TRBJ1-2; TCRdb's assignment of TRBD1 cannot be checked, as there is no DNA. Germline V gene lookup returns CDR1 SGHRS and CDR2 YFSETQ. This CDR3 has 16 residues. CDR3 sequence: CASSLEYWGQGTGYTF.

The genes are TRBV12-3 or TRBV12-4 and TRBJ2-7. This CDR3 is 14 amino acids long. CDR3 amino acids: CASRQRGLTYEQYF.

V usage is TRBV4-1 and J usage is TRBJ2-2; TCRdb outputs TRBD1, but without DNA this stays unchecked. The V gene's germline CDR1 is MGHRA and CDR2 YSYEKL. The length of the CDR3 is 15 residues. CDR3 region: CASSLPTGATGELFF.

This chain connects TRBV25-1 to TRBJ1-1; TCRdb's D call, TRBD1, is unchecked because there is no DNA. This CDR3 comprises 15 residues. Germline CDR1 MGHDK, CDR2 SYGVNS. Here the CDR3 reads CASTWGGRANSEAFF.

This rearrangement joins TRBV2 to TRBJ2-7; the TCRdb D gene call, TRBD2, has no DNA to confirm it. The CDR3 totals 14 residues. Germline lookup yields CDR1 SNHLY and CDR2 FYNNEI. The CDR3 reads CASSRTGTTREQYF.

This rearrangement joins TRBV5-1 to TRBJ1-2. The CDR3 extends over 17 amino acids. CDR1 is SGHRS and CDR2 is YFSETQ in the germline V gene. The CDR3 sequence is CASSLAERGGVAYGYTF.

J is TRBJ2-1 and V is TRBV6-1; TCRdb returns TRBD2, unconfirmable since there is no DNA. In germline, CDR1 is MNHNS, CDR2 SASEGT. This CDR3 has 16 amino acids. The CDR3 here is CASSEAGGTSYNEQFF.

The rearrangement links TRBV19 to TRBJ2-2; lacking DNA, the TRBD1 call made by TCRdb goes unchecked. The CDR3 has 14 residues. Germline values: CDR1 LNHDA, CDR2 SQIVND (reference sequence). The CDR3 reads CASMRGILTGELFF.

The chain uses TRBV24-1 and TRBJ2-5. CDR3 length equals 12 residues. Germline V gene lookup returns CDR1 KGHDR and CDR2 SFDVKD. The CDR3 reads CATSDFEETQYF.

Here the CDR3 reads CASSYFGQGKTQYF. This chain connects TRBV6-5 to TRBJ2-5; TCRdb returns TRBD1, unconfirmable since there is no DNA. The CDR3 is 14 amino acids. Germline lookup yields CDR1 MNHEY and CDR2 SVGAGI.

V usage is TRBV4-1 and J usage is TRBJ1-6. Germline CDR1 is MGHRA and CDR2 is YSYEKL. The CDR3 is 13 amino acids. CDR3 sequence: CASSQVGGSPLHF.

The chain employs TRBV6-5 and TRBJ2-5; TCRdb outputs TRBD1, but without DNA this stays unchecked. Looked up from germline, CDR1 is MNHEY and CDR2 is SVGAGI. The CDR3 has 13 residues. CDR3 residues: CASTPGHLETQYF.